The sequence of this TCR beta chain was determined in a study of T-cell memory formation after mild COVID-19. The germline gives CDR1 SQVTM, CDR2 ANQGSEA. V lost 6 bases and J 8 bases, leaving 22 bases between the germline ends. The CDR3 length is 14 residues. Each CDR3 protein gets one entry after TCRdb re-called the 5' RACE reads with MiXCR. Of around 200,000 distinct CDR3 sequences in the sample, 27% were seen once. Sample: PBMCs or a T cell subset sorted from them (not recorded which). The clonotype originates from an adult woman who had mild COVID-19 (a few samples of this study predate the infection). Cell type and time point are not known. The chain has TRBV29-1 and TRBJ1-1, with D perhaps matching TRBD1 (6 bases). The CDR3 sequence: CSVGNDRNVFEAFF. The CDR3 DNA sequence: TGCAGCGTGGGAAACGACAGGAACGTCTTCGAAGCTTTCTTT.